The entry below describes one T cell receptor (beta chain). Its antigen is undetermined. TCR beta cDNA was made by 5'RACE template switching with UMIs. One entry per CDR3 protein, without DNA, is what TCRdb gives after re-calling the 5' RACE reads. The sample features roughly 450,000 distinct CDR3 sequences, with over 1.1% in its top ten. The germline V gene has CDR1 SGHRS and CDR2 YFSETQ. This CDR3 is built from 18 residues. This record comes from a study of T cells expressing NK-cell markers. Study results and limitations: HCMV specificity was not established for the expanded NKG2C+ T cell clones. Researchers report these clonotypes also headed the CD3+CD56-NKG2C+ fraction in a handful of donors.

The specimen was blood T cells: a sorted CD56 or NKG2C T cell subset, CD4+ or CD8+ T cells, or bulk PBMC T cells (not recorded which). This clonotype was sampled from a woman in her forties or fifties in good health. The V call is TRBV5-1, the J call TRBJ2-2; the TCRdb D gene call, TRBD2, has no DNA to confirm it. The CDR3 sequence: CASSLADFTGRGTGELFF.